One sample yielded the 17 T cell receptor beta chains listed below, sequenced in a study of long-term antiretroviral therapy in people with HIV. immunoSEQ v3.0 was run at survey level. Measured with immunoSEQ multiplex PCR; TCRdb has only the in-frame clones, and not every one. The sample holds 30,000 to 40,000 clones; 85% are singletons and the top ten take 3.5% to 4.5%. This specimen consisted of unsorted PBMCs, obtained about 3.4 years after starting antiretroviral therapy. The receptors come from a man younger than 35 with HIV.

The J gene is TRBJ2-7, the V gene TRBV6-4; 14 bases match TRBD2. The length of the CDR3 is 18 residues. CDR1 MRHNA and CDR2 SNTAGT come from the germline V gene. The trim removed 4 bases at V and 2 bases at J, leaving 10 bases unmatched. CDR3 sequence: CASSGYGLAGGPPYEQYF. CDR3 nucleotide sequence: TGTGCCAGCAGTGGATATGGACTAGCGGGAGGCCCTCCCTACGAGCAGTACTTC.

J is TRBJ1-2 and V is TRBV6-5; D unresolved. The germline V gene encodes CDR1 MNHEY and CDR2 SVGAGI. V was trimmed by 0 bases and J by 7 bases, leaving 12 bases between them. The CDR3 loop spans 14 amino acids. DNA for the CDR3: TGTGCCAGCAGTTACTCGGAGGGTGGAAGTGGCTACACCTTC. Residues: CASSYSEGGSGYTF.

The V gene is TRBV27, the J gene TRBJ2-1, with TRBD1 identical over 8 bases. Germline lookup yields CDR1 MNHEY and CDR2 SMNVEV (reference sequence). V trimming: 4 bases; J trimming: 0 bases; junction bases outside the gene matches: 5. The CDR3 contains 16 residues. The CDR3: CASSWGQVGSYNEQFF. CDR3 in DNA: TGTGCCAGCAGTTGGGGACAGGTTGGCTCCTACAATGAGCAGTTCTTC.

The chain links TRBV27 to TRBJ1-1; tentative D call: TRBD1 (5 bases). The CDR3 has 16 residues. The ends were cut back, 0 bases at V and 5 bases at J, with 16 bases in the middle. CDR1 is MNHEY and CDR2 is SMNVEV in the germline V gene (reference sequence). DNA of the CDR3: TGTGCCAGCAGTTTATCAAACTACGGGGCAGGAACTGAAGCTTTCTTT. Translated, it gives CASSLSNYGAGTEAFF.

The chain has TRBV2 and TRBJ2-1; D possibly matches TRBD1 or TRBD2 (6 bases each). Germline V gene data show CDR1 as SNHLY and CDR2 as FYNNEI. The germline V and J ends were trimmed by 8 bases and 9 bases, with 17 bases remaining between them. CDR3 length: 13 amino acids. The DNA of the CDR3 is TGTGCCAGCTCTCCGGGGGCAACGGTTGAGCAGTTCTTC. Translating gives CASSPGATVEQFF.

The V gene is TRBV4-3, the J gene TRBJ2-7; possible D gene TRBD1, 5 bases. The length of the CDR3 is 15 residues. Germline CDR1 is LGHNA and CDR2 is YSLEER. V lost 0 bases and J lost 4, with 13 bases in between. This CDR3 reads CASSQEVRVSYEQYF. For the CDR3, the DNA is TGCGCCAGCAGCCAAGAGGTCAGGGTTTCTTACGAGCAGTACTTC.

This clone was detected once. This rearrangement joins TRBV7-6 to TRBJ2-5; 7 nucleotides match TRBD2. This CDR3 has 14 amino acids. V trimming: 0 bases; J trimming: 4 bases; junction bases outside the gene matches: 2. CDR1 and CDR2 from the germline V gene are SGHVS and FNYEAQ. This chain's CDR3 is CASSLAAGAETQYF. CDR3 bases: TGTGCCAGCAGCTTAGCCGCGGGAGCAGAGACCCAGTACTTC.

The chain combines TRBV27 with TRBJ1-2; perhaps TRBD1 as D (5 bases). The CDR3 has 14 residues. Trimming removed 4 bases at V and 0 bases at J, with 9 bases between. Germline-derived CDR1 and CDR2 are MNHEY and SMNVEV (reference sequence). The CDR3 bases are TGTGCCAGCAGTTCGGGGGTTCCTAACTATGGCTACACCTTC. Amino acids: CASSSGVPNYGYTF.

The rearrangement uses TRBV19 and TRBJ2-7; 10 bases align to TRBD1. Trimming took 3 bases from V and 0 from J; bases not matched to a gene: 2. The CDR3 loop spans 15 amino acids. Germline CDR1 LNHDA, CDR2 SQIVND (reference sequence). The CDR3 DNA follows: TGTGCCAGTAGTATTGGGACAGGGGCCTCCTACGAGCAGTACTTC. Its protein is CASSIGTGASYEQYF.

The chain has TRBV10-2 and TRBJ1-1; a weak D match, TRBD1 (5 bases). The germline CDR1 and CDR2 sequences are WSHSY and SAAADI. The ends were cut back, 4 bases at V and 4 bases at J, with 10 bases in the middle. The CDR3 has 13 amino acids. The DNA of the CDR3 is TGCGCCAGCAGTGGGAGGAGGGGCACTGAAGCTTTCTTT. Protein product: CASSGRRGTEAFF.

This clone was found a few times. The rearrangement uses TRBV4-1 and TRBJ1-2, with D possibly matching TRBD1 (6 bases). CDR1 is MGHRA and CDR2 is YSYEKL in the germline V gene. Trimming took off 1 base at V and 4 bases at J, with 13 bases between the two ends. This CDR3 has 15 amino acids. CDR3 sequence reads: CASSQAGRGSYGYTF. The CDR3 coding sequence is TGCGCCAGCAGCCAAGCCGGCAGGGGATCCTATGGCTACACCTTC.

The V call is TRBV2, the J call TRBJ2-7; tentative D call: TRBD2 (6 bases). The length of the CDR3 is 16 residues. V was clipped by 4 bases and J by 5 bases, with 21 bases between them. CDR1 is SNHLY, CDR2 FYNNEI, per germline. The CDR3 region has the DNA TGTGCCAGCAGTGTTACTCCGGACTATCGGCATGACGAGCAGTACTTC. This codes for CASSVTPDYRHDEQYF.

CDR3 nucleotides: TGTGCCAGCAGTCCCAGACTAGCGGGAGCCCCTGACACAGATACGCAGTATTTT. This codes for CASSPRLAGAPDTDTQYF. The rearrangement links TRBV27 to TRBJ2-3; 12 bases map to TRBD2. J was trimmed by 2 bases and V by 5 bases; bases with no gene match: 11. Per germline, CDR1 MNHEY and CDR2 SMNVEV (reference sequence). The CDR3 spans 18 residues.

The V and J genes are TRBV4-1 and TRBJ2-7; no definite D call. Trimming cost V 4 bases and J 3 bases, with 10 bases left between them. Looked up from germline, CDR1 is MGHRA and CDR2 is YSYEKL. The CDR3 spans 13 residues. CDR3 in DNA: TGCGCCAGCAGCCCGAAATCTTTCTACGAGCAGTACTTC. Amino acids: CASSPKSFYEQYF.

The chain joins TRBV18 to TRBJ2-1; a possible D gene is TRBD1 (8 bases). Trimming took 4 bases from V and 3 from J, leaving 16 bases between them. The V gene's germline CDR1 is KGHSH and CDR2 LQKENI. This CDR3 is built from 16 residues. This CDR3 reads CASSHTGGALYNEQFF. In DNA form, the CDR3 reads TGTGCCAGCTCACACACAGGGGGGGCCCTCTACAATGAGCAGTTCTTC. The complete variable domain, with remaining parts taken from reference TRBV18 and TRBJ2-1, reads NAGVMQNPRHLVRRRGQEARLRCSPMKGHSHVYWYRQLPEEGLKFMVYLQKENIIDESGMPKERFSAEFPKEGPSILRIQQVVRGDSAAYFCASSHTGGALYNEQFFGPGTRLTVL.

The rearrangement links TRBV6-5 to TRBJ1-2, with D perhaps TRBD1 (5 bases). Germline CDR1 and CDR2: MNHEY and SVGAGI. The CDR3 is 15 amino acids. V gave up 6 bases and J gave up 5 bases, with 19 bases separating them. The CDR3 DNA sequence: TGTGCCAGCAGCGCCCTTTCTGGGGGAGAGTATGGCTACACCTTC. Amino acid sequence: CASSALSGGEYGYTF.

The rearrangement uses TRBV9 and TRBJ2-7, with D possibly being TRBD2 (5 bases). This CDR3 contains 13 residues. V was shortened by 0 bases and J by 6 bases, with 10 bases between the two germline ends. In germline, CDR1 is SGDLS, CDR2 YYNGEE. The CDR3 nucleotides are TGTGCCAGCAGCGTAGGGACTGGTGGCGAGCAGTACTTC. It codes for CASSVGTGGEQYF.